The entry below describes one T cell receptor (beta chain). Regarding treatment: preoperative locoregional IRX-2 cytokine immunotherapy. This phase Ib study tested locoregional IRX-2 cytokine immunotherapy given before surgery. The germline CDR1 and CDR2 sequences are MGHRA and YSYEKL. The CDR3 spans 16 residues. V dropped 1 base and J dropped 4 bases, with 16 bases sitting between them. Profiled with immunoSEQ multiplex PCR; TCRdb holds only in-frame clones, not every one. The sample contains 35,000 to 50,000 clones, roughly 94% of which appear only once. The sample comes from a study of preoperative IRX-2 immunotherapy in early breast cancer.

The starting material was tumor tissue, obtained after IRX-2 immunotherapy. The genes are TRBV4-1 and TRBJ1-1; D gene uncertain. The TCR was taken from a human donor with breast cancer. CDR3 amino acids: CASSQGLSVGLTEAFF. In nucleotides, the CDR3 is TGCGCCAGCAGCCAAGGACTAAGCGTTGGACTCACTGAAGCTTTCTTT.